These 27 T cell receptor beta chains share one sample of origin, sequenced in a study of CD8+ T cells in alopecia areata. This sample's treatment: oral pan-JAK inhibitor, 5-10 mg twice daily. Extracted RNA was reverse transcribed into cDNA, the sequencing template. Method: immunoSEQ multiplex PCR; TCRdb's copy keeps in-frame clones and lacks some. The profile shows about 180,000 clones, about 55% of them singletons. This material consisted of CD8+ T cells sorted from blood, taken at week 24, from a patient treated with tofacitinib. These receptors all come from a human donor with alopecia areata.

The DNA for the CDR3 is TGCAGCATTAGGACAGGGGAGTATTCTGGCTACACCTTC. This codes for CSIRTGEYSGYTF. V is TRBV29-1 and J is TRBJ1-2; 9 nucleotides match TRBD1. CDR3 length: 13 amino acids. The germline gives CDR1 SQVTM, CDR2 ANQGSEA. J lost 7 bases, V lost 8 bases, and 11 bases had no gene match. The entire variable domain, with the rest obtained from reference TRBV29-1 and TRBJ1-2, is as follows: SAVISQKPSRDICQRGTSLTIQCQVDSQVTMMFWYRQQPGQSLTLIATANQGSEATYESGFVIDKFPISRPNLTFSTLTVSNMSPEDSSIYLCSIRTGEYSGYTFGSGTRLTVV.

CDR3 DNA: TGTGCCAGCAGTGAAACCCGGACAGGATCCCGCACAGATACGCAGTATTTT. This gives the protein CASSETRTGSRTDTQYF. V is TRBV25-1 and J is TRBJ2-3; TRBD1 agrees at 7 bases. CDR1 MGHDK and CDR2 SYGVNS come from the germline V gene. Unmatched junction bases numbered 9, after V lost 2 bases and J lost 1 base. This CDR3 has 17 amino acids.

This chain links TRBV30 with TRBJ2-7; 10 bases are a match to TRBD1. Germline V gene data show CDR1 as GTSNPN and CDR2 as SVGIG (reference sequence). The CDR3 has 15 amino acids. V lost 0 bases and J lost 2; bases outside the gene matches: 4. CDR3 nucleotides: TGTGCCTGGAGTGTCGGGACAGGGGTAGCCTACGAGCAGTACTTC. It translates to CAWSVGTGVAYEQYF.

This chain connects TRBV7-8 to TRBJ1-2; D remains unclear. V lost 0 bases and J lost 3, with 5 bases in between. Germline CDR1 reads SGHVS; CDR2 reads FQNEAQ. This CDR3 region has 13 residues. CDR3 loop: CASSLATDYGYTF. The CDR3 coding sequence is TGTGCCAGCAGCTTAGCCACAGACTATGGCTACACCTTC.

The chain recombines TRBV4-3 with TRBJ2-7, with TRBD1 matching over 7 bases. Germline CDR1 and CDR2: LGHNA and YSLEER. V shed 2 bases, J shed 5 bases, and the junction held 9 bases outside the gene matches. This CDR3 is built from 15 residues. CDR3 sequence: CASSQTYDRDHEQYF. The CDR3 bases are TGCGCCAGCAGCCAAACCTACGACAGGGACCACGAGCAGTACTTC.

The chain has TRBV11-2 and TRBJ2-3; D gene unclear. The CDR3 length is 17 residues. The ends were cut back, 5 bases at V and 0 bases at J, with 18 bases in the middle. Germline loops: CDR1 SGHAT, CDR2 FQNNGV. The DNA of the CDR3 is TGTGCCAGCAGCCTCCTTCCTGGGAAGACTAGCACAGATACGCAGTATTTT. Protein sequence: CASSLLPGKTSTDTQYF.

The chain has TRBV14 and TRBJ2-7; the match to TRBD1 covers 9 bases. The CDR3 extends over 15 amino acids. Germline values: CDR1 SGHDN, CDR2 FVKESK. With V trimmed by 6 bases and J by 4 bases, 10 bases remained unmatched. In nucleotides, the CDR3 is TGTGCCAGCAGACCACAGGGGGCTGCGAATTACGAGCAGTACTTC. Protein sequence: CASRPQGAANYEQYF.

The genes are TRBV4-3 and TRBJ2-1, with D unclear. V was trimmed by 0 bases and J by 3 bases, leaving 12 bases between them. Germline V gene lookup returns CDR1 LGHNA and CDR2 YSLEER. CDR3 length: 16 residues. The CDR3 DNA reads TGCGCCAGCAGCCAAGATCTAGGACCTCTCTACAATGAGCAGTTCTTC. Its translation is CASSQDLGPLYNEQFF.

This clone was detected a few times. V is TRBV10-3 and J is TRBJ2-6; 9 bases are a match to TRBD1. The germline gives CDR1 ENHRY, CDR2 SYGVKD. V gave up 3 bases and J gave up 6 bases; unmatched junction bases: 9. The CDR3 sequence is 17 residues long. Written as DNA, the CDR3 is TGTGCCATCAGTGAATGGGACAGGGCCGTTCAGGCCAACGTCCTGACTTTC. Protein product: CAISEWDRAVQANVLTF.

This clone was counted once. The junction does not match germline at one end; this may be a read error. The J gene is TRBJ1-1, the V gene TRBV13; 8 bases are a match to TRBD1. Germline assignment: CDR1 PRHDT and CDR2 FYEKMQ (reference sequence). This CDR3 region has 14 residues. The CDR3 bases are TGTGCCAGCAGCTTAGCACAGGGGGGCACTGAGGCTTTCTTT. It encodes CASSLAQGGTEAFF.

This rearrangement joins TRBV2 to TRBJ1-1, with D hard to call. Trimming cost V 3 bases and J 12 bases, with 14 bases left between them. The CDR3 sequence is 12 residues long. Germline V gene sequence: CDR1 SNHLY, CDR2 FYNNEI. The CDR3 bases are TGTGCCAGCAGTGAGGCCGGGTCTGGGACTTTCTTT. Its protein is CASSEAGSGTFF.

The CDR3 DNA is TGTGCCTGGAGCGGATCCGCGCGGGGGGGAGAGACCCAGTACTTC. This translates into CAWSGSARGGETQYF. The gene calls are TRBV30 and TRBJ2-5; 9 bases fit TRBD2. Germline V lookup: CDR1 GTSNPN, CDR2 SVGIG (reference sequence). There are 15 residues in the CDR3. J gave up 4 bases and V 3 bases, and 9 bases lay outside the gene matches.

This clone appeared a few times. The chain combines TRBV5-1 with TRBJ1-2, with TRBD1 as a possible D gene (6 bases). V was pared by 4 bases and J by 5 bases, with 15 bases between. Per the germline V gene, CDR1 is SGHRS and CDR2 is YFSETQ. The CDR3 extends over 14 amino acids. CDR3 bases: TGCGCCAGCAGCATGGGTAGGGGGGAGTATGGCTACACCTTC. Its protein is CASSMGRGEYGYTF.

This clone has more than one count but fewer than ten. The chain couples TRBV29-1 to TRBJ2-2; TRBD1 aligns across 9 bases. Germline-derived CDR1 and CDR2 are SQVTM and ANQGSEA. This CDR3 contains 14 residues. V dropped 6 bases and J dropped 0; count of bases not matched to a gene: 2. CDR3 in DNA: TGCAGCGTGGACAGGGGATCGAACACCGGGGAGCTGTTTTTT. The encoded protein is CSVDRGSNTGELFF.

The chain combines TRBV9 with TRBJ2-6; 10 bases line up with TRBD2. Per germline, CDR1 SGDLS and CDR2 YYNGEE. This CDR3 is 16 amino acids long. The junction had 3 bases not matched to a gene; V was cut back by 4 bases and J by 2 bases. The CDR3 reads CASSTTSGAGANVLTF. The CDR3 bases are TGTGCCAGCAGCACTACTAGCGGGGCTGGGGCCAACGTCCTGACTTTC.

Of note for this clone: Sequence at one end of the junction differs from germline and may be a read error. This chain uses TRBV11-1 with TRBJ2-2; 8 nucleotides line up with TRBD2. Germline loops: CDR1 SGHAT, CDR2 FQDESV (reference sequence). This CDR3 is 14 amino acids long. The CDR3 DNA follows: TGTGCCAGCAGCCTAGCGGGGAACACCGGGGAGCTGTTTTTT. It codes for CASSLAGNTGELFF.

The chain links TRBV4-3 to TRBJ2-7, with 12 bases lining up with TRBD1. Germline assignment: CDR1 LGHNA and CDR2 YSLEER. This CDR3 has 15 amino acids. Trimming at V came to 5 bases and at J to 2 bases, leaving 4 bases not matched to a gene. This CDR3 reads CASSSGTGGTYEQYF. In nucleotides, the CDR3 is TGCGCCAGCAGCTCCGGGACAGGGGGCACCTACGAGCAGTACTTC.

This clone was seen more than once but under ten times. CDR3 in DNA: TGCAGCGTTGGTTCCCCAGAGTATGGCTACACCTTC. This gives the protein CSVGSPEYGYTF. The rearrangement joins TRBV29-1 to TRBJ1-2; D unclear. Trimming cost V 4 bases and J 5 bases, with 11 bases left between them. Germline loops: CDR1 SQVTM, CDR2 ANQGSEA. The CDR3 length is 12 residues.

The V call is TRBV7-8, the J call TRBJ2-7; TRBD1 agrees at 10 bases. The length of the CDR3 is 15 residues. V dropped 5 bases and J dropped 5; count of bases not matched to a gene: 9. CDR1 is SGHVS, CDR2 FQNEAQ, per germline. In nucleotides, the CDR3 is TGTGCCAGCAGCCCGTCGATTGGGACAGGGGACGAGCAGTACTTC. This sequence encodes CASSPSIGTGDEQYF.

This chain connects TRBV14 to TRBJ1-2; D unclear. Trimming took off 0 bases at V and 5 bases at J, with 13 bases between the two ends. Germline values: CDR1 SGHDN, CDR2 FVKESK. This CDR3 spans 15 amino acids. CDR3 sequence (DNA): TGTGCCAGCAGCCAAGATGAGATCGCCCCTTATGGCTACACCTTC. Translated, it gives CASSQDEIAPYGYTF.

The chain joins TRBV19 to TRBJ1-2; 7 bases match TRBD1. Losses at the gene ends were 3 bases for V and 6 bases for J; bases not matched to a gene: 19. Germline values: CDR1 LNHDA, CDR2 SQIVND (reference sequence). This CDR3 region has 18 residues. The CDR3: CASSIRPSEKQGRDGYTF. CDR3 DNA: TGTGCCAGTAGTATTCGTCCCTCGGAGAAACAGGGGAGGGATGGCTACACCTTC.

Only one count was recorded for this clone. The V and J genes are TRBV9 and TRBJ1-3; D unresolved. In germline, CDR1 is SGDLS, CDR2 YYNGEE. The CDR3 is 11 residues long. Trimming took 3 bases from V and 9 from J, leaving 7 bases between them. CDR3 in DNA: TGTGCCAGCAGCGACAGTCGCACCATATATTTT. Residues: CASSDSRTIYF. The variable domain in full, completed from reference TRBV9 and TRBJ1-3, reads DSGVTQTPKHLITATGQRVTLRCSPRSGDLSVYWYQQSLDQGLQFLIQYYNGEERAKGNILERFSAQQFPDLHSELNLSSLELGDSALYFCASSDSRTIYFGEGSWLTVV.

The chain joins TRBV27 to TRBJ2-7, with D unresolved. The germline CDR1 and CDR2 sequences are MNHEY and SMNVEV (reference sequence). The V gene lost 4 bases and the J gene lost 6 bases, with 13 bases spanning the gap. CDR3 length: 13 amino acids. The chain's CDR3 is CASSSPPSGEQYF. The CDR3 region has the DNA TGTGCCAGCAGTTCACCCCCAAGTGGCGAGCAGTACTTC.

The gene calls are TRBV7-9 and TRBJ1-2; TRBD1 is a possible D gene (6 bases). Germline V CDR1 and CDR2: SEHNR, FQNEAQ (reference sequence). The CDR3 covers 13 residues. Trimming removed 1 base from V and 8 bases from J, with 11 bases in between. CDR3 nucleotide sequence: TGTGCCAGCAGCTTAGGCCAGGGGCAAGGCTACACCTTC. Protein sequence: CASSLGQGQGYTF.

V is TRBV5-6 and J is TRBJ1-5; 10 positions match TRBD1. The CDR3 covers 14 residues. Trimming cost V 3 bases and J 5 bases; bases outside gene matches: 2. CDR1 SGHDT and CDR2 YYEEEE come from the germline V gene. CDR3 sequence: CASSSTGGYQPQHF. The CDR3 DNA follows: TGTGCCAGCAGCTCGACAGGGGGCTATCAGCCCCAGCATTTT.

The J gene is TRBJ2-3, the V gene TRBV27; D is undetermined. The germline gives CDR1 MNHEY, CDR2 SMNVEV (reference sequence). The CDR3 runs 13 residues. V was cut by 5 bases and J by 2 bases, with 8 bases left in between. In DNA, the CDR3 is TGTGCCAGCAGTCCCAGACCCACAGATACGCAGTATTTT. Translated: CASSPRPTDTQYF.

The gene calls are TRBV7-3 and TRBJ2-1, with D unresolved. CDR1 and CDR2 from the germline V gene are SGHTA and FQGTGA. V lost 3 bases and J lost 6, with 12 bases in between. The CDR3 has 14 amino acids. Here the CDR3 reads CASSLLGVANEQFF. CDR3 bases: TGTGCCAGCAGCTTGTTAGGCGTAGCCAATGAGCAGTTCTTC.